Presented here are 6 T cell receptor beta chains from one specimen sequenced in a study of cytomegalovirus exposure and HLA in healthy donors. PCR was performed using 60 Vbeta and 13 Jbeta primers. Profiling relied on immunoSEQ multiplex PCR, and the TCRdb table lists in-frame clones only, not all of them. The data hold about 120,000 clones, with 10% observed a single time. Sequencing was done on a sample of PBMCs. The receptors were gathered from a woman between 18 and 29 years old in good health and CMV-seropositive.

The gene calls are TRBV5-1 and TRBJ1-1; tentatively, D is TRBD1 (6 bases). The CDR3 totals 13 residues. Germline values: CDR1 SGHRS, CDR2 YFSETQ. V gave up 3 bases and J gave up 6 bases, with 12 bases separating them. The CDR3 protein is CASSSDRSPEAFF. The CDR3 DNA follows: TGCGCCAGCAGCTCTGACAGGTCGCCTGAAGCTTTCTTT. The whole variable domain, remainder taken from reference TRBV5-1 and TRBJ1-1, is KAGVTQTPRYLIKTRGQQVTLSCSPISGHRSVSWYQQTPGQGLQFLFEYFSETQRNKGNFPGRFSGRQFSNSRSEMNVSTLELGDSALYLCASSSDRSPEAFFGQGTRLTVV.

This clone came up many times. Its ends do not fully match the called genes, so a read error is possible. The chain is built from TRBV7-7 and TRBJ2-2; 14 nucleotides line up with TRBD2. From germline, CDR1 is SSHAT and CDR2 FNYEAQ (reference sequence). CDR3 size: 17 residues. The DNA of the CDR3 is TGTGCTAGCAGCCCCGGGCGACTAGCGGGAGGGCTCGGGGAGCTGTTTTTT. Its protein is CASSPGRLAGGLGELFF. The entire variable domain, with the rest obtained from reference TRBV7-7 and TRBJ2-2, is as follows: GAGVSQSPRYKVTKRGQDVTLRCDPISSHATLYWYQQALGQGPEFLTYFNYEAQPDKSGLPSDRFSAERPEGSISTLTIQRTEQRDSAMYRCASSPGRLAGGLGELFFGEGSRLTVL.

This clone came up a few times. This rearrangement joins TRBV6-5 to TRBJ2-7; no firm D call. The CDR3 contains 11 residues. The V gene lost 5 bases and the J gene lost 6 bases, with 8 bases spanning the gap. CDR1 is MNHEY and CDR2 is SVGAGI in the germline V gene. In DNA form, the CDR3 reads TGTGCCAGCAGTCCAGTTGGCGAGCAGTACTTC. Encoded protein: CASSPVGEQYF.

The chain links TRBV9 to TRBJ2-2, with 8 bases aligning to TRBD1. The V segment lost 4 bases and the J segment 6 bases; nucleotides outside the gene matches: 5. The length of the CDR3 is 14 residues. CDR1 SGDLS and CDR2 YYNGEE come from the germline V gene. This CDR3 is CASSTHRGAGELFF. DNA for the CDR3: TGTGCCAGCAGCACTCACAGGGGGGCCGGGGAGCTGTTTTTT.

Points on this clone: An end of the junction does not agree with germline; a read error may underlie this. The V and J genes are TRBV7-7 and TRBJ1-1; D call uncertain. The CDR3 totals 13 residues. Germline V gives CDR1 SSHAT, CDR2 FNYEAQ (reference sequence). The CDR3 loop is CASSLQEHTEAFF. CDR3 nucleotide sequence: TGTGCTAGCAGCTTACAAGAGCACACTGAAGCTTTCTTT.

This clone turned up a few times. This chain connects TRBV20-1 to TRBJ1-3; D remains ambiguous. This CDR3 is 11 amino acids long. Trimming stripped 3 bases from V and 4 bases from J, with 4 bases between. Germline values: CDR1 DFQATT, CDR2 SNEGSKA (reference sequence). The CDR3 region is CSARTGNTIYF. CDR3 sequence (DNA): TGCAGTGCTAGGACAGGAAACACCATATATTTT.